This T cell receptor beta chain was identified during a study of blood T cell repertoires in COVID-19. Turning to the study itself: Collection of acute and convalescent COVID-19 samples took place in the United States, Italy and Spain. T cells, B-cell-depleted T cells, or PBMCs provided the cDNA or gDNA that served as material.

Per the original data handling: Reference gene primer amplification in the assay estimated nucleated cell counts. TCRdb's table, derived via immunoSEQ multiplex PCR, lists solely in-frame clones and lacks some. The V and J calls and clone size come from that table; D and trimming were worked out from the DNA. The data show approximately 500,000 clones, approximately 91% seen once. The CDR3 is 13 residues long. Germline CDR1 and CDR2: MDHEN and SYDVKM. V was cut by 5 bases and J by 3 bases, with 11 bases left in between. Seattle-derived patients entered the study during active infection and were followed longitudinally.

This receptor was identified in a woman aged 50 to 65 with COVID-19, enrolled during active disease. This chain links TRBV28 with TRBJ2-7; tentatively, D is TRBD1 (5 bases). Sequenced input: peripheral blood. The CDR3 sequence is CASSITGFYEQYF. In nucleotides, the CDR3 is TGTGCCAGCAGTATTACAGGCTTCTACGAGCAGTACTTC.